The 6 T cell receptor beta chains below come from one sample, sequenced in a study of beta chain features in type 1 diabetes (dated by TCRdb to the late 2010s). Broader findings and caveats from the paper: In all four CD4+ subsets, TCRB CDR3 length was moderately but significantly shorter in type 1 diabetes patients.

The receptor library was made with the immunoSEQ multiplex PCR assay. The entire isolated RNA was reverse transcribed using the High Capacity cDNA Reverse Transcription Kit, and thus expressed TCRB transcripts were sequenced. Sourced from immuneACCESS, this table was stored by TCRdb with only in-frame sequences that have V and J called. A share of the clones is absent; for the studies checked, an unresolved V gene accounts for under half, and the remainder has no known explanation. This sample comprises around 690,000 clones, about an eighth of them detected only once. In total, the top ten clones hold approximately 0.11% of the sample. These receptors' targets are unknown. Sequencing was carried out using naive CD4+ T cells from blood. The cell subset or site label for this specimen denotes: true naive CD4+ T cells. The source of these receptors is a young man with type 1 diabetes.

A few counts support this clone. The chain couples TRBV13 to TRBJ2-6, with a possible D match to TRBD1 (6 bases). Germline loops: CDR1 PRHDT, CDR2 FYEKMQ (reference sequence). The V and J ends lost 0 bases and 1 base respectively, with 13 bases between them. The CDR3 has 18 amino acids. The CDR3 DNA sequence: TGTGCCAGCAGCTTAGGCCCCCCACAGGGTTCTGGGGCCAACGTCCTGACTTTC. This gives the protein CASSLGPPQGSGANVLTF.

There are a few counts of this clone. CDR3 region: CASSQSMAHLTGQETQYF. The CDR3 nucleotides read TGCGCCAGCAGTCAATCCATGGCCCACCTAACCGGCCAAGAGACCCAGTACTTC. V is TRBV23-1 and J is TRBJ2-5; no clear D. TRBV23-1 is flagged as an ORF with uncertain function. The CDR3 has 18 amino acids. Trimming cost V 0 bases and J 1 base, with 18 bases left between them.

The chain combines TRBV18 with TRBJ2-7; 7 positions agree with TRBD1. The germline V gene encodes CDR1 KGHSH and CDR2 LQKENI. Trimming cost V 6 bases and J 0 bases; bases outside gene matches: 5. The CDR3 runs to 14 residues. The CDR3 protein is CASSLDRSSYEQYF. The CDR3 DNA sequence: TGTGCCAGCTCCCTGGACAGGTCCTCCTACGAGCAGTACTTC.

This rearrangement joins TRBV28 to TRBJ1-6, with a weak D call TRBD1 (5 bases). Germline CDR1 and CDR2: MDHEN and SYDVKM. This CDR3 is 17 amino acids long. Trimming removed 5 bases at V and 0 bases at J, with 14 bases between. The chain's CDR3 is CASSPRDSGSYNSPLHF. The CDR3 DNA is TGTGCCAGCAGTCCCCGCGACAGTGGCTCCTATAATTCACCCCTCCACTTT.

The chain recombines TRBV5-1 with TRBJ2-1; tentatively, D is TRBD1 (6 bases). The ends were cut back, 3 bases at V and 0 bases at J, with 16 bases in the middle. This CDR3 is built from 17 residues. In germline, CDR1 is SGHRS, CDR2 YFSETQ. CDR3 residues: CASSWIPDRSSYNEQFF. CDR3 DNA: TGCGCCAGCAGCTGGATTCCCGACAGGAGCTCCTACAATGAGCAGTTCTTC.

This clone was picked up a small number of times. This chain links TRBV6-5 with TRBJ2-2; D is ambiguous. Between the trimmed V and J ends, which lost 1 base and 4 bases, there was a span of 10 bases. CDR1 and CDR2 from the germline V gene are MNHEY and SVGAGI. There are 15 residues in the CDR3. CDR3 amino acids: CASSYWAASTGELFF. CDR3 in DNA: TGTGCCAGCAGTTACTGGGCGGCGAGCACCGGGGAGCTGTTTTTT.